This T cell receptor (beta chain) emerged from a study of identical twins. Deletions cut 0 bases from V and 10 bases from J, with 12 bases between. The length of the CDR3 is 13 residues. cDNA carried unique molecular identifiers, and a universal primer site was added by template switching. One entry per CDR3 protein results from TCRdb running MiXCR on the 5' RACE reads. In the table there are about 530,000 distinct CDR3 sequences, 20% to 25% of which are singletons. The sample was also reused in another study, on yellow fever vaccine responses in identical twins. That publication notes: Vaccine T cell responses of twins reportedly seemed partly convergent and partly personalized.

The receptor comes from a woman under 30 in good health. Sequencing was carried out using CD4+ T cells sorted from blood. The rearrangement joins TRBV23-1 to TRBJ1-1; D is perhaps TRBD1 (5 bases). TRBV23-1 is identified as an open reading frame with a role that is uncertain. CDR3 DNA: TGCGCCAGCAGTCAATCCTGGGGGGTCGGAGCTTTCTTT. This sequence encodes CASSQSWGVGAFF.